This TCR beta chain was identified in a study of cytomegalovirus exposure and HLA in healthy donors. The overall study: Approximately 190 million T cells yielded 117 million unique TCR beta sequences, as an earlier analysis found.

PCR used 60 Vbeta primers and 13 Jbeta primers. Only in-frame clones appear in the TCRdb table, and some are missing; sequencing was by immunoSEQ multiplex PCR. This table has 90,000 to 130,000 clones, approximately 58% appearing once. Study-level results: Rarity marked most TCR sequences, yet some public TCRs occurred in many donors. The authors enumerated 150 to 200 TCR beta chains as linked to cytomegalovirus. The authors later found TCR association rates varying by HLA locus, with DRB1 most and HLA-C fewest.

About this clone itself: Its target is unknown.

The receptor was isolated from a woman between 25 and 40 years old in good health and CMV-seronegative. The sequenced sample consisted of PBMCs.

CDR3 sequence reads: CASTSRSRGELFF. The CDR3 DNA reads TGTGCCAGTACCAGCAGATCGCGGGGGGAGCTGTTTTTT. This chain joins TRBV19 and TRBJ2-2; no definite D call. Per the germline V gene, CDR1 is LNHDA and CDR2 is SQIVND (reference sequence). The CDR3 is made up of 13 amino acids. Trimming took 7 bases from V and 8 from J, leaving 14 bases between them.